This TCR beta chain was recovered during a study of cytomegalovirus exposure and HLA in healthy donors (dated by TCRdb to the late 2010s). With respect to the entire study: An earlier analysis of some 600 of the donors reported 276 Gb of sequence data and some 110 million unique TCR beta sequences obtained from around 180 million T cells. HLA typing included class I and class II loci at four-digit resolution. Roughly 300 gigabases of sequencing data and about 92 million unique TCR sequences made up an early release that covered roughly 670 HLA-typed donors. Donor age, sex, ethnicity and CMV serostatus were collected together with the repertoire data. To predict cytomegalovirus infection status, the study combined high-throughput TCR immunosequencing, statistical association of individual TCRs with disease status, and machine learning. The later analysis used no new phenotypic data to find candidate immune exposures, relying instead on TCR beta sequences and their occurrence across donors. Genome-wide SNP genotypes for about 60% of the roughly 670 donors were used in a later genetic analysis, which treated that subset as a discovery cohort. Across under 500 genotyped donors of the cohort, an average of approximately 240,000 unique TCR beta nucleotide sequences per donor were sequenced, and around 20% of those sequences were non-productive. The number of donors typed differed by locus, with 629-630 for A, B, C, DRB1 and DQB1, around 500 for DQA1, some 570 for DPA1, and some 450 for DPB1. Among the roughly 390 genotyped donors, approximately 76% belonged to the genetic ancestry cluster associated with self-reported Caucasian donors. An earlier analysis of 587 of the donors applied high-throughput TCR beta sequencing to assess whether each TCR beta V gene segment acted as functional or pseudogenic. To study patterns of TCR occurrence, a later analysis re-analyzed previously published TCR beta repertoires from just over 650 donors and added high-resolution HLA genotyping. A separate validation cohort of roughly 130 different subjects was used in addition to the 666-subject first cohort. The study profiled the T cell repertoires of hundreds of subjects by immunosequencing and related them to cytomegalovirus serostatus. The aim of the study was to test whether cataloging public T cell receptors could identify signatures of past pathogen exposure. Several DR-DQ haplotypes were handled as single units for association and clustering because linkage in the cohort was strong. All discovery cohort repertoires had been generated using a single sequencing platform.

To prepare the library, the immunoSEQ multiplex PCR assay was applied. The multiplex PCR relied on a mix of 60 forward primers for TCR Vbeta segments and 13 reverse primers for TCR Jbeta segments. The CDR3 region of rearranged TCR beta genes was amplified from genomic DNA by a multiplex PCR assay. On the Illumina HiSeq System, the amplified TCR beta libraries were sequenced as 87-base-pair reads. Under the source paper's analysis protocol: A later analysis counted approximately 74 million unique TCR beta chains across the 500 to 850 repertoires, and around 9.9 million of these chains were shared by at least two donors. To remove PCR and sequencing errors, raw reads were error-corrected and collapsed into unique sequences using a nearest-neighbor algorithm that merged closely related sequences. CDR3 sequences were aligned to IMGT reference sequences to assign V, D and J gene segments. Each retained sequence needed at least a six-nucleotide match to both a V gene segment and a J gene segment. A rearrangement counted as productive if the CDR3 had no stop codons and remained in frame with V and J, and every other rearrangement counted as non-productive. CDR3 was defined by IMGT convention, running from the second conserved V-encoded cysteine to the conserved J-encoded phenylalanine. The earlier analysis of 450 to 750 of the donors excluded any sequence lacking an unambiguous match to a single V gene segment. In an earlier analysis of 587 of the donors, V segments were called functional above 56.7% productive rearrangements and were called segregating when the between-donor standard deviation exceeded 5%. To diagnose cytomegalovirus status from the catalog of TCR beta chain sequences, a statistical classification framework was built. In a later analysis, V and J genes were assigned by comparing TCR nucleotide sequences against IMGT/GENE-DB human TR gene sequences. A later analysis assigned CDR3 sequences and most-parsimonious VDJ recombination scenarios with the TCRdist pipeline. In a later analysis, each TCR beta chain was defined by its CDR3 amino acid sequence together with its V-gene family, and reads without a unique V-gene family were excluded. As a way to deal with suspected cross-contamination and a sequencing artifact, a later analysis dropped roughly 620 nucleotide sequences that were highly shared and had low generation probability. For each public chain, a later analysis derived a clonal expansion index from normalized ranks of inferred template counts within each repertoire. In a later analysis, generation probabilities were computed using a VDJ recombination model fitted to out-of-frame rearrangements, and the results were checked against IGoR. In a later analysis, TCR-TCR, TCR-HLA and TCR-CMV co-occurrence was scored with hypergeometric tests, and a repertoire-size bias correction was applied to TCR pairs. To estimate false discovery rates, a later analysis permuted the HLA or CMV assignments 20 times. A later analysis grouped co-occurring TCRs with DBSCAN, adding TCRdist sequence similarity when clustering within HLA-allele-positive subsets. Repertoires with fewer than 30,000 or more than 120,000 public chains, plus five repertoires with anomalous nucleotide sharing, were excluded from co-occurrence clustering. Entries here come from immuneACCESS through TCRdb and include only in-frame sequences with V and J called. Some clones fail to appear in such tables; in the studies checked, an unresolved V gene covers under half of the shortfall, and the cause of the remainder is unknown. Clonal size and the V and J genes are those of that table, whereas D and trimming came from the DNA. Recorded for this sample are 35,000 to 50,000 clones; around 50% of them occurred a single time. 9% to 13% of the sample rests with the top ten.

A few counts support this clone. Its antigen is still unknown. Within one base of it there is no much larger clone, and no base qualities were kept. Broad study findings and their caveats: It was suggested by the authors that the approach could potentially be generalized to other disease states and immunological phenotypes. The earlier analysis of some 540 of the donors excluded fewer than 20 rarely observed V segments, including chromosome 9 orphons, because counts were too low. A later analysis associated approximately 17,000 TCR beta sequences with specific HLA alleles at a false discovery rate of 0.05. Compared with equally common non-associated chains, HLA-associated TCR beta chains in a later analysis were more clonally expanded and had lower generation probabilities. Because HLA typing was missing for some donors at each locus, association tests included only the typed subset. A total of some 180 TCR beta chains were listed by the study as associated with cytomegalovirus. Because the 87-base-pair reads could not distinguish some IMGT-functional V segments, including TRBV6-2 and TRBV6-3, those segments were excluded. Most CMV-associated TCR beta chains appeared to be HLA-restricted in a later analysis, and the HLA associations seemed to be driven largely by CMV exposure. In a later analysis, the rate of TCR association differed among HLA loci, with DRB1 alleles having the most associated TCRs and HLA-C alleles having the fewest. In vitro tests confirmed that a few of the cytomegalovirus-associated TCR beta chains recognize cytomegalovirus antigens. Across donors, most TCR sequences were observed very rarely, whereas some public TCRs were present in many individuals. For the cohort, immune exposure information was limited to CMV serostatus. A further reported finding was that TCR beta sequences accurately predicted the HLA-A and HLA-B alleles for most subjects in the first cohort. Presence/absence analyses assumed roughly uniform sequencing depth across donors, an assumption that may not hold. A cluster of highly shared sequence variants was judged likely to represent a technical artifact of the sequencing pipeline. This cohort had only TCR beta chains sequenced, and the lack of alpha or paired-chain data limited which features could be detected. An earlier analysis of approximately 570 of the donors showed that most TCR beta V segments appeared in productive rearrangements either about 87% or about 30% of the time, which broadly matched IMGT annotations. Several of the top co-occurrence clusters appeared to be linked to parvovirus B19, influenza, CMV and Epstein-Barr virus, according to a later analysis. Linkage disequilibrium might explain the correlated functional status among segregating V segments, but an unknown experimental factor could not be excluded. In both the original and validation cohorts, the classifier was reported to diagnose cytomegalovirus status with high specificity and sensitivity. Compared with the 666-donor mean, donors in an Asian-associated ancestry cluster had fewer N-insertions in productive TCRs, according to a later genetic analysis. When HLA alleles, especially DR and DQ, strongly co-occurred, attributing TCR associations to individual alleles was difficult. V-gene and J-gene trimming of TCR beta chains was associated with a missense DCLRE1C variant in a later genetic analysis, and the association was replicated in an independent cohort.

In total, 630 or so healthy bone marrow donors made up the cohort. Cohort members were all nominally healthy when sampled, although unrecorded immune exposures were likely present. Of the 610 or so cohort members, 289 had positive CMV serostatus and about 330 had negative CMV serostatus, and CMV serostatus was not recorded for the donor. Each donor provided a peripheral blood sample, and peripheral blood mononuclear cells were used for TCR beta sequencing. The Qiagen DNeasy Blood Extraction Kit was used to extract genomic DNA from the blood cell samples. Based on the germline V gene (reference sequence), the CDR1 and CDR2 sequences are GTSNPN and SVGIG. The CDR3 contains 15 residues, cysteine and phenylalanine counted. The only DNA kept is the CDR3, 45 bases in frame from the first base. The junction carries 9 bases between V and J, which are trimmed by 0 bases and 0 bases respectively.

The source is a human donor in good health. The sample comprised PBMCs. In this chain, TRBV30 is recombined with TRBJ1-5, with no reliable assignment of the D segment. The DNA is TGTGCCTGGAGTGTAAGCTTATCTAGCAATCAGCCCCAGCATTTT. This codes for CAWSVSLSSNQPQHF.